Listed below are T cell receptor beta chains from one sample, sequenced in a study of read filtering for tumor transcriptome and immune sequencing. Each CDR3 protein gets one entry after TCRdb re-called the reads with MiXCR. Of approximately 5,300 distinct CDR3 sequences listed, around 20% are singletons. Sequencing input: a population of CD138-negative cells sorted from bone marrow. Receptors originate from a donor aged 40 or older with multiple myeloma. The CDR3 runs from the conserved cysteine through the conserved F or W. The D gene is left open where the match is weak. Some rows have no size entry. The others give once, few or many, or a class for an expanded clone.

>medium-sized|TRBV6-1|TRBD2|TRBJ2-1
TGTGCCAGCACTGAAAGGACTAGCGGGACCTACAATGAGCAGTTCTTC
CASTERTSGTYNEQFF
>many|TRBV10-3|.|TRBJ1-2
TGTGCCATCAGCTCACAGGGTGACGGCTATGGCTACACCTTC
CAISSQGDGYGYTF
>large|TRBV29-1|.|TRBJ2-1
TGCAGCGTTGAAACGTGGGCCTCCAATGAGCAGTTCTTC
CSVETWASNEQFF
>many|TRBV20-1|TRBD2|TRBJ2-2
TGCAGTGCTTTCCGGGGGGGGAACACCGGGGAGCTGTTTTTT
CSAFRGGNTGELFF
>many|TRBV9|TRBD1|TRBJ1-5
TGTGCCACCCCCCTCAGTTTTGGGACAGGGACCAATCAGCCCCAGCATTTT
CATPLSFGTGTNQPQHF
>many|TRBV29-1|TRBD1|TRBJ2-2
TGCAGCGGTAGACAGGGGTTCACCGGGGAGCTGTTTTTT
CSGRQGFTGELFF
>medium-sized|TRBV19|TRBD1|TRBJ1-1
TGTGCCAGTACTCAGGGACAGGGCAACACTGAAGCTTTCTTT
CASTQGQGNTEAFF
>many|TRBV7-6|.|TRBJ1-1
TGTGCCAGCAGCTTGGTAGGGGACAACACTGAAGCTTTCTTT
CASSLVGDNTEAFF
>many|TRBV3-1|TRBD2|TRBJ2-3
TGTGCCAGCAGCCCTACTAGCGGGGAGGATACGCAGTATTTT
CASSPTSGEDTQYF
>many|TRBV12-3/TRBV12-4|TRBD2|TRBJ2-5
TGTGCCAGCAGTCGCGCCCTAGCGGGAGACGACGAGACCCAGTACTTC
CASSRALAGDDETQYF
>many|TRBV29-1|.|TRBJ2-7
TGCAGCGTTGTGTGGGATGACGGCGAGCAGTACTTC
CSVVWDDGEQYF
>medium-sized|TRBV10-1|.|TRBJ2-7
TGCGCCAGCAGTCCCGGGAAATCCTACGAGCAGTACTTC
CASSPGKSYEQYF
>medium-sized|TRBV5-1|TRBD2|TRBJ2-1
TGCGCCAGCAGCCGGACTAGCGGGACCTCCAATGAGCAGTTCTTC
CASSRTSGTSNEQFF
>medium-sized|TRBV20-1|.|TRBJ2-3
TGCAGTGCTAGCAAAAACCAGGGGGATACGCAGTATTTT
CSASKNQGDTQYF
>.|TRBV10-2|.|TRBJ2-1
TGCGCCAGCAGTGTTTCTAGCTGGAGCCATGAGCAGTTCTTC
CASSVSSWSHEQFF
>medium-sized|TRBV10-2|.|TRBJ2-3
TGCGCCAGCAGTCAGGAAGTGACGAGCACAGATACGCAGTATTTT
CASSQEVTSTDTQYF
>many|TRBV11-2|TRBD1|TRBJ2-7
TGTGCCAGCAGACCCCCGGGACAGGGTTTCTACGAGCAGTACTTC
CASRPPGQGFYEQYF
>medium-sized|TRBV29-1|.|TRBJ2-3
TGCAGCGTTGAAATCCAAGGGGATACGCAGTATTTT
CSVEIQGDTQYF
>medium-sized|TRBV12-3/TRBV12-4|TRBD2|TRBJ2-2
TGTGCCAGCAGCCCTCAGCTAGCGGGAGCTGGCGGGGAGCTGTTTTTT
CASSPQLAGAGGELFF
>.|TRBV20-1|TRBD1|TRBJ2-5
TGCAGTGCTAAGGACAGGGGGCTGGAGACCCAGTACTTC
CSAKDRGLETQYF
>many|TRBV6-2/TRBV6-3|.|TRBJ1-5
TGTGCCAGCAGTCAACGGACAGCTAGCAATCAGCCCCAGCATTTT
CASSQRTASNQPQHF
>medium-sized|TRBV28|TRBD2|TRBJ2-3
TGTGCCAGCAATCCACCGGGAGGGTTTTACCCATCTGGCACAGATACGCAGTATTTT
CASNPPGGFYPSGTDTQYF
>medium-sized|TRBV10-2|.|TRBJ2-7
TGCGCCAGCAGTCACTTCCTCGGAGAGCAGTACTTC
CASSHFLGEQYF
>few|TRBV29-1|.|TRBJ1-2
TGCAGCGTTGAAAACAGGGAAAGCGGCTACACCTTC
CSVENRESGYTF
>many|TRBV20-1|.|TRBJ2-7
TGCAGTGCTAGTAATCCGGCCTCCTACGAGCAGTACTTC
CSASNPASYEQYF
>many|TRBV7-9|.|TRBJ1-1
TGTGCCAGCAGCATGGGGGGGGCCAGCACTGAAGCTTTCTTT
CASSMGGASTEAFF
>medium-sized|TRBV18|.|TRBJ2-3
TGTGCCAGCTCCCCAGGGGTTACCACAGATACGCAGTATTTT
CASSPGVTTDTQYF
>many|TRBV30|.|TRBJ2-7
.
CAWGRGTGGNERYF
>many|TRBV19|.|TRBJ2-5
TGTGCCAGCTCCCGGACAGTTCAAGAGACCCAGTACTTC
CASSRTVQETQYF
>many|TRBV5-6|TRBD2|TRBJ2-1
TGTGCCAGCAGCTGGACTAGCGGGAGGAGGTCCTACTACAATGAGCAGTTCTTC
CASSWTSGRRSYYNEQFF
>many|TRBV5-1|.|TRBJ1-2
TGCGCCAGCAGCGTCGGCCAAAACTATGGCTACACCTTC
CASSVGQNYGYTF
>.|TRBV20-1|.|TRBJ2-3
TGCAGTGCTAGAGGCCCTAGCGTACTCACAGATACGCAGTATTTT
CSARGPSVLTDTQYF
>many|TRBV20-1|TRBD2|TRBJ2-7
TGCAGTGCTAGAGATCCGGCGACTAGCGACTACGAGCAGTACTTC
CSARDPATSDYEQYF
>.|TRBV10-3|TRBD1|TRBJ2-1
TGTGCCATCAGTGAGGCTATGGACAGGAGCTACAATGAGCAGTCCTTC
CAISEAMDRSYNEQSF
>medium-sized|TRBV4-1|.|TRBJ1-4
TGCGCCAGCAGCCGACTTCTCTCCCCTGCAACTAATGAAAAACTGTTTTTT
CASSRLLSPATNEKLFF
>few|TRBV2|TRBD2|TRBJ2-1
TGTGCCAGCAGGGGGGAGGGGAATGAGCAGTTCTTC
CASRGEGNEQFF
>medium-sized|TRBV2|.|TRBJ1-2
TGTGCCAGGCCTTACTATGGCTACACCTTC
CARPYYGYTF
>medium-sized|TRBV7-8|TRBD1|TRBJ2-7
TGTGCCAGCAGCTTAAGGGACAGGCGGTACTCCTACGAGCAGTACTTC
CASSLRDRRYSYEQYF
>once|TRBV4-1|TRBD2|TRBJ2-1
TGCTCCAGCATCCAAGAGACTAGCGGGCCCTACAATGAGCAGTTCTTC
CSSIQETSGPYNEQFF
>many|TRBV4-1|.|TRBJ2-5
TGCGCCAGCAGCGGAGCGGGTGGGGGAGAGACCCAGTACTTC
CASSGAGGGETQYF
>many|TRBV7-2|.|TRBJ2-3
TGTGCCAGCGCCGCCTACGGGGGGCTTTCTGATACGCAGTATTTT
CASAAYGGLSDTQYF
>.|TRBV5-6|.|TRBJ2-1
TGTGCCAGCAGCATTTTGGGGCCTGAAAATGAGCAGTTCTTC
CASSILGPENEQFF